These T cell receptor beta chains were read from a single sample in a study of cytomegalovirus exposure and HLA in healthy donors. The data were produced by immunoSEQ multiplex PCR, yet TCRdb's version contains in-frame clones alone and is incomplete. The sample records 85,000 to 130,000 clones, more than 65% being singletons. The material sequenced was PBMCs. These receptors came from a woman between 18 and 30 years old in good health and CMV-seronegative. The CDR3 runs from the conserved cysteine through the conserved F or W. Fields, in order: D gene, J gene, clone size, V gene, CDR3 DNA, CDR3 protein. The D gene is left open where the match is weak. Expanded clones get a size class; other rows say once, few or many, or leave the size out.

>TRBD1|TRBJ1-2|once|TRBV2
TGTGCCAGCACCAGGTCAAGAGGGGGCGGCTACACCTTC
CASTRSRGGGYTF
>TRBD1|TRBJ2-2|.|TRBV5-6
TGTGCCAGCAGCCGAAGGGGGCCGTACGGGGAGCTGTTTTTT
CASSRRGPYGELFF
>TRBD2|TRBJ2-5|.|TRBV7-9
TGTGCCAGCAGACGGACTAGCGGGGGGGATCCGGTGGAGTACTTC
CASRRTSGGDPVEYF
>TRBD1|TRBJ1-4|.|TRBV7-9
TGTGCCAGCAGCTCGACAGGGCCGGGGGATGAAAAACTGTTTTTT
CASSSTGPGDEKLFF
>.|TRBJ2-5|.|TRBV29-1
TGCAGCGCCCGGGACCAAGAGACCCAGTACTTC
CSARDQETQYF
>.|TRBJ1-1|.|TRBV5-1
TGCGCCAGCAGCTTCGGGGAGAACACTGAAGCTTTCTTT
CASSFGENTEAFF
>TRBD1|TRBJ2-7|.|TRBV11-3
TGTGCCAGCAGCCTCCGGACAGGGGCGCCCTACGAGCAGTACTTC
CASSLRTGAPYEQYF
>TRBD1|TRBJ1-2|.|TRBV18
TGTGCCAGCTCACTGGACAGGGATAGTCACACCTTC
CASSLDRDSHTF
>.|TRBJ1-1|.|TRBV29-1
TGCAGCGTTGTGCCAGGGAACGGGGGAGCTTTCTTT
CSVVPGNGGAFF
>TRBD1|TRBJ2-1|.|TRBV28
TGTGCCAGCAGTTTGAGGGGCAGGGGGCGGAATGAGCAGTTCTTC
CASSLRGRGRNEQFF
>.|TRBJ2-1|.|TRBV9
TGTGCCAGCAGCGTAGAGGGTAGCGTACTATTCTGGGAGCAGTTCTTC
CASSVEGSVLFWEQFF
>.|TRBJ2-5|.|TRBV7-2
TGTGCCAGCAGCTTAGATCGGGAAGAAGAGACCCAGTACTTC
CASSLDREEETQYF
>.|TRBJ1-5|.|TRBV28
TGTGCCTCACTTCCGGGAGGTGGCAATCAGCCCCAGCATTTT
CASLPGGGNQPQHF
>TRBD1|TRBJ1-4|.|TRBV7-9
TGTGCCAGCAGCTCCTCCGGGACAGCTAATGAAAAACTGTTTTTT
CASSSSGTANEKLFF
>.|TRBJ2-3|.|TRBV18
TGTGCCAGCTCCTGGACAAGCACAGATACGCAGTATTTT
CASSWTSTDTQYF
>.|TRBJ2-7|.|TRBV25-1
TGTGCCAGCGAGGAGAAGTTCGAGCAGTACTTC
CASEEKFEQYF